This TCR beta chain was obtained from a study of OX40 agonist ivuxolimab in advanced cancers. Study at large: Patients received ivuxolimab, an agonistic anti-OX40 (CD134) antibody. Overall study results and limits: CD4+ and CD8+ blood T cells expanded clonally by week 6 at 0.1 to 3.0 mg/kg. CD8+ T cells averaged more expanded clones than CD4+.

Some clones are missing from TCRdb's copy, which holds only in-frame ones; the method was immunoSEQ multiplex PCR. The table lists approximately 15,000 clones, 92% of them singletons. As for this clone: Antigen unknown.

The CDR3 spans 15 residues. Germline trimming cut 0 bases from V and 5 bases from J; bases unmatched to any gene: 2. The V gene's germline CDR1 is LNHNV and CDR2 YYDKDF (reference sequence). Samples were taken at baseline and on day 1 of cycles 4 and 7. The source material was CD4+ or CD8+ T cells sorted from blood, sampled in a trial of the OX40 agonist ivuxolimab. The sequence was obtained from an adult with an advanced solid tumor such as melanoma, head and neck, liver or kidney cancer. This rearrangement joins TRBV15 to TRBJ2-5; 11 bases are a match to TRBD2. The CDR3 nucleotides read TGTGCCACCAGCAGAGATCGGACTAGCGGGGAGACCCAGTACTTC. Protein product: CATSRDRTSGETQYF.